There are a few counts of the clone carrying this T cell receptor (beta chain). The target antigen is unknown. This entry comes from a study of glioma-infiltrating T cells. Study results and caveats: CDR3 overlap between tissue and blood was very small.

Germline V CDR1 and CDR2: DFQATT, SNEGSKA (reference sequence). V lost 4 bases, J lost 4 bases, and 7 bases stayed unmatched. The CDR3 has 15 amino acids. Using RNA template, CDR3s of TCR alpha and beta were amplified with iRepertoire arm-PCR. TCRdb re-called the multiplex PCR reads with MiXCR, one entry per CDR3 protein. The sample gives roughly 350,000 distinct CDR3 sequences, around 38% of which show up once; approximately 12% is in the top ten. The TCR was taken from a human donor with low-grade glioma or glioblastoma, undergoing nonglioma brain surgery, or in good health (not recorded which). Sequenced sample: glioma tissue, nonneoplastic brain tissue, or PBMCs (not recorded which). The chain recombines TRBV20-1 with TRBJ1-6; 7 bases align to TRBD1. CDR3 protein: CSAIRDSSYNSPLHF. DNA of the CDR3: TGCAGTGCTATAAGGGACAGTTCGTATAATTCACCCCTCCACTTT.